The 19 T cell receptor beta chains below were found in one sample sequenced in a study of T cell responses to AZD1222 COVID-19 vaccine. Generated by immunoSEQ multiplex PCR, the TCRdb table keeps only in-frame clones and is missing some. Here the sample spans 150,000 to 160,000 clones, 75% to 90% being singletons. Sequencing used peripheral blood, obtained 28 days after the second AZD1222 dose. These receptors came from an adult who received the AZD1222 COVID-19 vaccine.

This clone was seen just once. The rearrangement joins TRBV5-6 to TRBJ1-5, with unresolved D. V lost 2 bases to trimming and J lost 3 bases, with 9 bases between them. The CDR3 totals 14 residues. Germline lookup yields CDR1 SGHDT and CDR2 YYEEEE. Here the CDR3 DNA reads TGTGCCAGCAGCTTATACCAGCTCAATCAGCCCCAGCATTTT. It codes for CASSLYQLNQPQHF.

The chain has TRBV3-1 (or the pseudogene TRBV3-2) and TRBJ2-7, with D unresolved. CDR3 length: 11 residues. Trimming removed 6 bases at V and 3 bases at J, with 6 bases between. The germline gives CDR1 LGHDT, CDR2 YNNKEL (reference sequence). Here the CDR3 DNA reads TGTGCCAGCAGGGGCGTCTACGAGCAGTACTTC. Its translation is CASRGVYEQYF.

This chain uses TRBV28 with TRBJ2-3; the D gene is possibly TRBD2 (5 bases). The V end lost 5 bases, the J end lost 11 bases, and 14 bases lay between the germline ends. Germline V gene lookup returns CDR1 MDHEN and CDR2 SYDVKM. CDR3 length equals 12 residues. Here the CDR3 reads CASSRTALWQYF. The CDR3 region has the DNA TGTGCCAGCAGTCGGACTGCCCTATGGCAGTATTTT.

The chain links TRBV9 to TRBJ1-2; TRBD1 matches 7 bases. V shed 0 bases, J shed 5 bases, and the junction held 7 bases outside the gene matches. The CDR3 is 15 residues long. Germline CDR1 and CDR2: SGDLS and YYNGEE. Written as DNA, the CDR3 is TGTGCCAGCAGCGTAGGACAGGGAAAAGGGTATGGCTACACCTTC. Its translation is CASSVGQGKGYGYTF. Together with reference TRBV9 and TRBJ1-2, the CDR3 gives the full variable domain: DSGVTQTPKHLITATGQRVTLRCSPRSGDLSVYWYQQSLDQGLQFLIQYYNGEERAKGNILERFSAQQFPDLHSELNLSSLELGDSALYFCASSVGQGKGYGYTFGSGTRLTVV.

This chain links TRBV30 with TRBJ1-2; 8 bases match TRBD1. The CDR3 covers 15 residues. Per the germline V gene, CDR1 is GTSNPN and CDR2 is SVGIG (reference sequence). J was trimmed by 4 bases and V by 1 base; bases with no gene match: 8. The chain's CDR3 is CAWSAGQGRAYGYTF. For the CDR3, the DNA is TGTGCCTGGAGTGCCGGACAGGGCCGGGCCTATGGCTACACCTTC.

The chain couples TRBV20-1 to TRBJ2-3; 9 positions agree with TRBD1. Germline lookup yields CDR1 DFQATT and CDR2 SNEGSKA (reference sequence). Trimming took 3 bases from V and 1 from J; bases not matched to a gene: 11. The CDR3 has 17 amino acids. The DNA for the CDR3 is TGCAGTGCTAGTCGGCCGACAGGGGGGTTGGGCACAGATACGCAGTATTTT. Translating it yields CSASRPTGGLGTDTQYF.

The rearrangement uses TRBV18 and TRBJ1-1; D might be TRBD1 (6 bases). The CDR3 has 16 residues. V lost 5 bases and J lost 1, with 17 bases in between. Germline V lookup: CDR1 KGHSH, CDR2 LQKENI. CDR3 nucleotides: TGTGCCAGCTCAAAGGTCGGACAGTCGCCGAACACTGAAGCTTTCTTT. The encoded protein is CASSKVGQSPNTEAFF.

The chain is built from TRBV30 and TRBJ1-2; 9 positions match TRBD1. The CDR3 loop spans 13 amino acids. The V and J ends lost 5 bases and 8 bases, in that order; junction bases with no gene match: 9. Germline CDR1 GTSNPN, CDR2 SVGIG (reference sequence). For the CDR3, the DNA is TGTGCCTGGGACACAGGGGGCGCCGGGGGCTACACCTTC. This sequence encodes CAWDTGGAGGYTF.

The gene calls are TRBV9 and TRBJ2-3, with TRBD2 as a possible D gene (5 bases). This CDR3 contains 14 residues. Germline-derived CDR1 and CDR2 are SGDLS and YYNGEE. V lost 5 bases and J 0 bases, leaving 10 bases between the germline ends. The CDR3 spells CASSFRGSTDTQYF. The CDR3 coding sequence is TGTGCCAGCAGTTTCAGAGGGAGCACAGATACGCAGTATTTT.

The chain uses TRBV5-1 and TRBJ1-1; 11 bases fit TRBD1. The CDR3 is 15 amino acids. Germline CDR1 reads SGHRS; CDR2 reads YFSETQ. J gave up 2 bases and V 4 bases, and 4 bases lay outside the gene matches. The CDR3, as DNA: TGCGCCAGCAGCACCGGGACAGGGGGTAACACTGAAGCTTTCTTT. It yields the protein CASSTGTGGNTEAFF.

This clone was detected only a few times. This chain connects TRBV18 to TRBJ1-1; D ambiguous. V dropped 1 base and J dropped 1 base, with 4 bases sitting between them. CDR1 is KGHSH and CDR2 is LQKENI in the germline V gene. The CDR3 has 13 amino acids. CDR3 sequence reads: CASSPQKNTEAFF. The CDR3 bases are TGTGCCAGCTCACCACAAAAGAACACTGAAGCTTTCTTT.

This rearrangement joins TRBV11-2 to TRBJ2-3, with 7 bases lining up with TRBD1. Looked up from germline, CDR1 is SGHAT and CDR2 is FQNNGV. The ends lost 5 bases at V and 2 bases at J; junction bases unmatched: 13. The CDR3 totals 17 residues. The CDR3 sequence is CASSKSTGRAATDTQYF. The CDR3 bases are TGTGCCAGCAGCAAATCGACAGGGCGCGCGGCCACAGATACGCAGTATTTT.

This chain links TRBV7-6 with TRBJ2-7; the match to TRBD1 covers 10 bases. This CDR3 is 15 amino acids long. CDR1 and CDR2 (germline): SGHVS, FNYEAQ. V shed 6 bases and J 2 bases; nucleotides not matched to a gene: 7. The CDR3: CASSRSGQGTYEQYF. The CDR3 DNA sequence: TGTGCCAGCAGTCGATCGGGACAGGGGACCTACGAGCAGTACTTC.

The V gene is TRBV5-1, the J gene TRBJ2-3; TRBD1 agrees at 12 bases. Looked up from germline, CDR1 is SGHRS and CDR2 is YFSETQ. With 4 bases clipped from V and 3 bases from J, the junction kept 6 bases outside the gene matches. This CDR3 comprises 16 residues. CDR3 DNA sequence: TGCGCCAGCAGCCCAGGGACAGGGGGCGAGACAGATACGCAGTATTTT. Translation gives CASSPGTGGETDTQYF.

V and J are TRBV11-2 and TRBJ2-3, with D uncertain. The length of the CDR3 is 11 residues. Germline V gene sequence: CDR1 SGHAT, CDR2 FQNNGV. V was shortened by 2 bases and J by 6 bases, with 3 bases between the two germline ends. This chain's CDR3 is CASSLSDTQYF. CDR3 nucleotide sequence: TGTGCCAGCAGCTTATCTGATACGCAGTATTTT.

The CDR3 loop reads CASSEPGRNYGYTF. The CDR3 region has the DNA TGTGCCAGCAGTGAACCGGGACGGAACTATGGCTACACCTTC. The genes are TRBV6-1 and TRBJ1-2; possibly TRBD1 for D (5 bases). The CDR3 spans 14 residues. Trimming removed 2 bases at V and 2 bases at J, with 9 bases between. Germline values: CDR1 MNHNS, CDR2 SASEGT.

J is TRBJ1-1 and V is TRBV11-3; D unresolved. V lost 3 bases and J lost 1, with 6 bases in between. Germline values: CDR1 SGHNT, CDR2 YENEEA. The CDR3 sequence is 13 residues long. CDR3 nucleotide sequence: TGTGCCAGCAGCTTCTCGGAGAACACTGAAGCTTTCTTT. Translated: CASSFSENTEAFF.

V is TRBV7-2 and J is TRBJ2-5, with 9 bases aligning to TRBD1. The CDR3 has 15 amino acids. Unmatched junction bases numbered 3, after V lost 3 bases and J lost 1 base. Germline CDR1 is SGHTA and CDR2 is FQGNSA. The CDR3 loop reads CASSFPGQGQETQYF. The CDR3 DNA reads TGTGCCAGCAGCTTTCCGGGACAGGGCCAAGAGACCCAGTACTTC.

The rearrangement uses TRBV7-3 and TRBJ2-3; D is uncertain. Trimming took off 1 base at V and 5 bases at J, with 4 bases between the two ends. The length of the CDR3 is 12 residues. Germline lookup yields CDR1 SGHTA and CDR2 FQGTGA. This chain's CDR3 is CASSLKRDTQYF. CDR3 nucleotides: TGTGCCAGCAGCTTAAAAAGAGATACGCAGTATTTT.